This T cell receptor (beta chain) was obtained from a study of T cells in Graves' hyperthyroidism and ophthalmopathy. Points from the study as a whole: Separating ophthalmopathy from stable hyperthyroidism was achieved by a 13 V-J model. Blood held most thyroid clonotypes expanded above 0.001 frequency.

CDR3 length: 16 amino acids. Germline assignment: CDR1 SEHNR and CDR2 FQNEAQ (reference sequence). It was RNA transcripts that yielded the amplified TCR beta CDR3 regions. HTBI primers were the set used in a first-round RT-PCR of the TCR CDR3. TCRdb re-analysed the multiplex PCR reads in MiXCR, keeping a single row per CDR3 protein. Among approximately 640,000 distinct CDR3 sequences, over 40% were seen once, and the ten largest hold under 8.5%. Patients were excluded because of uncontrolled infection, other autoimmune disease, pregnancy or lactation. About this clonotype itself: Its antigen is unidentified. With a much larger clone just one base away, this may be a read error.

Sample: peripheral blood or thyroid tissue (not recorded which). This rearrangement joins TRBV7-9 to TRBJ1-4, with a tentative D call TRBD1 (5 bases). The clonotype originates from an adult man with Graves' disease, either hyperthyroidism or ophthalmopathy (not recorded which). CDR3 residues: CASGLQAVATNEKLFF. Here the CDR3 DNA reads TGTGCCAGCGGCTTACAGGCCGTCGCAACTAATGAAAAACTGTTTTTT.